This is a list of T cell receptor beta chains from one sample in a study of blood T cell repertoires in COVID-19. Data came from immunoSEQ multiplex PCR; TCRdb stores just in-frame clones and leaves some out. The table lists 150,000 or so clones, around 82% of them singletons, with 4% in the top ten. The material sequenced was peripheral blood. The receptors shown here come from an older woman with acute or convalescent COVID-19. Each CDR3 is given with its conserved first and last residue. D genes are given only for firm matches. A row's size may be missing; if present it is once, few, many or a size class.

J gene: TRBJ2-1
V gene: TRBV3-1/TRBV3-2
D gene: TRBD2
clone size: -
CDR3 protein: CASSHDGLALSYNEQFF
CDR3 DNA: TGTGCCAGCAGCCATGACGGACTAGCCCTCTCCTACAATGAGCAGTTCTTC

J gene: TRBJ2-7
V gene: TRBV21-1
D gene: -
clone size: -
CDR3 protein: CASSKPPGLAGYEQYF
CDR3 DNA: TGTGCCAGCAGCAAACCACCGGGACTAGCGGGATACGAGCAGTACTTC

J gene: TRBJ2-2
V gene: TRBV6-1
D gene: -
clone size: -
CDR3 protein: CASSEMGRHLWGAGELFF
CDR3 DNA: TGTGCCAGCAGTGAGATGGGCAGGCATCTTTGGGGGGCCGGGGAGCTGTTTTTT

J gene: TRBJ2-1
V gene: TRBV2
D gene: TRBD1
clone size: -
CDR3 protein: CASKVQGAGEQFF
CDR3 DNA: TGTGCCAGCAAGGTACAGGGGGCGGGTGAGCAGTTCTTC

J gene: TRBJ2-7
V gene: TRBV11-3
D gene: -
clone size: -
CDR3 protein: CASSLGQTYEQYF
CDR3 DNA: TGTGCCAGCAGCTTAGGACAGACCTACGAGCAGTACTTC

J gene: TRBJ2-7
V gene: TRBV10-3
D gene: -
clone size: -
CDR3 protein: CAIGLLYEQYF
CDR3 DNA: TGTGCCATCGGACTCTTATACGAGCAGTACTTC

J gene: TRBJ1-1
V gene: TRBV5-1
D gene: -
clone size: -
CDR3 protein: CASSKDRLNTEAFF
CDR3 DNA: TGCGCCAGCAGCAAGGACAGATTGAACACTGAAGCTTTCTTT

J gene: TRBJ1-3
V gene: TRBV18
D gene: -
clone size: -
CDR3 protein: CASSPGTLSGNTIYF
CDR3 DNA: TGTGCCAGCTCCCCAGGGACACTCTCTGGAAACACCATATATTTT

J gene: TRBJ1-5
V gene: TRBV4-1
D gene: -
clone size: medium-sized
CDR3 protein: CASSLNGHQPQHF
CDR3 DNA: TGCGCCAGCAGCCTTAATGGGCATCAGCCCCAGCATTTT

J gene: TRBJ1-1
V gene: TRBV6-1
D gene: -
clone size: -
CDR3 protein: CASSEGPGGWTEAFF
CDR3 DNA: TGTGCCAGCAGTGAAGGCCCGGGGGGCTGGACTGAAGCTTTCTTT